Below are 10 T cell receptor beta chains sequenced from a single sample in a study of cytomegalovirus exposure and HLA in healthy donors. The PCR was carried out with 60 Vbeta primers and 13 Jbeta primers. Sequencing was performed with immunoSEQ multiplex PCR; in TCRdb, only in-frame clones are kept and a portion is missing. The table shows some 140,000 clones, with around 80% occurring only once. The sample consisted of PBMCs. The receptors come from a woman between 40 and 50 years old in good health and CMV-seropositive.

The CDR3 reads CAISRSENTEAFF. DNA for the CDR3: TGTGCCATCAGTCGGAGCGAAAACACTGAAGCTTTCTTT. The chain uses TRBV10-3 and TRBJ1-1, with D unclear. The CDR3 sequence is 13 residues long. CDR1 is ENHRY and CDR2 is SYGVKD in the germline V gene. Trimming shortened V by 5 bases and J by 2 bases, and 9 bases separated the two germline ends.

The chain carries TRBV7-9 and TRBJ1-5, with TRBD1 identical over 7 bases. This CDR3 region has 14 residues. V lost 5 bases and J lost 4; bases outside the gene matches: 5. Germline CDR1 and CDR2: SEHNR and FQNEAQ (reference sequence). The CDR3 sequence: CASSTDRVNQPQHF. Here the CDR3 DNA reads TGTGCCAGCAGCACAGACAGGGTGAATCAGCCCCAGCATTTT.

The chain uses TRBV29-1 and TRBJ2-3; D possibly corresponds to TRBD2 (7 bases). The V gene lost 3 bases and the J gene lost 3 bases, with 13 bases spanning the gap. The CDR3 has 14 residues. In germline, CDR1 is SQVTM, CDR2 ANQGSEA. The CDR3 here is CSVEKGGWTDTQYF. As DNA, the CDR3 is TGCAGCGTTGAGAAGGGGGGGTGGACAGATACGCAGTATTTT.

The rearrangement joins TRBV18 to TRBJ2-2; the match to TRBD2 covers 13 bases. The CDR3 extends over 17 amino acids. CDR1 is KGHSH and CDR2 is LQKENI in the germline V gene. V shed 3 bases, J shed 7 bases, and the junction held 8 bases outside the gene matches. The CDR3, as DNA: TGTGCCAGCTCACCCTACCGGACTAGCGGGAGTATCGGGGAGCTGTTTTTT. It encodes CASSPYRTSGSIGELFF.

The genes are TRBV25-1 and TRBJ1-4; 7 bases are shared with TRBD1. The CDR3 has 16 amino acids. With V trimmed by 3 bases and J by 4 bases, 8 bases remained unmatched. Germline CDR1 is MGHDK and CDR2 is SYGVNS. The chain's CDR3 is CASSERTGDSNEKLFF. The DNA of the CDR3 is TGTGCCAGCAGTGAGCGGACAGGAGATAGTAATGAAAAACTGTTTTTT.

J is TRBJ2-2 and V is TRBV7-3; D might be TRBD1 (5 bases). The CDR3 length is 13 residues. V was pared by 7 bases and J by 2 bases, with 8 bases between. Germline V gene data show CDR1 as SGHTA and CDR2 as FQGTGA. The CDR3 bases are TGTGCCAGCACCGACAGCAACACCGGGGAGCTGTTTTTT. As protein: CASTDSNTGELFF.

This sequence joins TRBV9 and TRBJ2-3; 10 bases line up with TRBD2. Trimming at V came to 4 bases and at J to 5 bases, leaving 4 bases not matched to a gene. This CDR3 contains 14 residues. From germline, CDR1 is SGDLS and CDR2 YYNGEE. This CDR3 reads CASSIRLAGDTQYF. The CDR3 nucleotides are TGTGCCAGCAGCATCAGACTAGCGGGAGATACGCAGTATTTT.

The chain joins TRBV7-6 to TRBJ2-1; no clear D. CDR3 length equals 12 residues. Germline V gene lookup returns CDR1 SGHVS and CDR2 FNYEAQ. Trimming cost V 2 bases and J 5 bases, with 4 bases left between them. CDR3 sequence reads: CASSLSDNEQFF. The CDR3 region has the DNA TGTGCCAGCAGCTTAAGCGACAATGAGCAGTTCTTC.

The V call is TRBV5-1, the J call TRBJ2-7, with TRBD2 matching 12 bases. This CDR3 contains 14 residues. J was trimmed by 7 bases and V by 4 bases; bases with no gene match: 6. CDR1 and CDR2 from the germline V gene are SGHRS and YFSETQ. Here the CDR3 DNA reads TGCGCCAGCAGCCCCCTAGCGGGAGGGCGTGAGCAGTACTTC. This translates into CASSPLAGGREQYF.

The chain is built from TRBV27 and TRBJ1-2; tentative D call: TRBD1 (6 bases). Deletions cut 0 bases from V and 4 bases from J, with 9 bases between. CDR1 and CDR2 from the germline V gene are MNHEY and SMNVEV (reference sequence). The CDR3 is 14 amino acids. DNA of the CDR3: TGTGCCAGCAGTTTATCGCAAGGGGGCTATGGCTACACCTTC. Its translation: CASSLSQGGYGYTF.